The T cell receptor beta chain described here comes from a study of blood T cells in healthy people across ages (dated by TCRdb to between 2015 and 2017). Study-level background: In model experiments, template switching captured roughly one uniquely barcoded TCR beta cDNA molecule for every two T cells. Age-related changes in TCR beta repertoire diversity were measured in the study by deep sequencing normalized with unique cDNA molecular identifiers. Donors were grouped into four age groups: young (average approximately 16 years), middle-aged (over 35), aged (about 60) and long-lived (approximately 82). The study analyzed two additional independent replicas of 1 million unique cDNA reads from the same blood draw for two donors, one aged 18 to 29 and one aged 80 or older. Results the study describes overall, beyond this receptor: Total diversity estimates from one million sequenced T cells were considered lower bounds and underestimates. Compared with the aged group, the long-lived group had more naive CD4+ T cells, fewer expanded clones and increased TCR diversity, a pattern suggesting age selection. Because profiling used bulk unsorted PBMCs, naive and antigen-experienced compartments could not be compared conclusively. Donor CMV infection status was unknown, potentially confounding age-related changes in expanded clonotypes. A strong correlation was found between observed TCR beta diversity and the percentage of naive T cells measured by flow cytometry. Observed TCR beta diversity per million T cells fell roughly linearly with age, and a significant reduction was already apparent by age about 43.

V lost 6 bases and J lost 1 base, and the count of bases not matched to a germline gene is 6. The CDR3 has 15 amino acids, counting the end cysteine and phenylalanine. Just the 45-base CDR3 DNA is kept, in frame starting at base 1. CDR1 and CDR2, per the germline V gene, are MNHNS and SASEGT. Receptor libraries were prepared by 5' RACE. Sequencing was carried out with an Illumina HiSeq 2500. A second PCR of about 7 to 12 cycles was performed with a sample-barcoded 5' primer and a J-beta primer mix. Each TCR beta cDNA molecule received a unique molecular identifier from a template-switch 5' adaptor carrying 12 random nucleotides. Each sample yielded at least 3 million CDR3-containing paired-end reads. All of the RNA was converted into first-strand cDNA using the Mint cDNA synthesis kit, with a TRBC-specific oligonucleotide serving as the primer. Following uracil-DNA glycosylase treatment, a first 18-cycle PCR with universal primers M1SS and BC2_uni_R was performed on all cDNA. Concerning the study's data processing: For normalization, 1 million high-quality reads were randomly selected from each sample, with every read carrying a distinct molecular identifier. Reads sharing molecular identifiers were discarded rather than binned into consensus sequences. MiTCR, run with a Q25 quality threshold and the strictest error-elimination algorithm, handled CDR3 identification, clonotype clustering and error correction. A nonparametric unseen species model using Euler transformation provided a lower-bound estimate of total TCR beta diversity. The public reads were reanalyzed by TCRdb: fastp trimming at Q25, MiXCR alignment, in-frame beta chains only. Each CDR3 protein gets just one entry, which takes the most common genes and DNA from the rows behind it. The V and J calls shown here were made by TCRdb, not taken from the authors' results. Present in this sample are approximately 800,000 distinct CDR3 sequences, roughly 25% of which were seen just once. Together, the top ten hold roughly 3.8% of the sample.

With regard to this clonotype: Its antigen is currently not known. Base qualities are not provided; no much larger clone lies one nucleotide away.

The roughly 39 donors, aged about 6 to 95 years, were systemically healthy Caucasian individuals from Russia. Approximately 9 milliliters of peripheral blood were collected from each donor into EDTA-treated Vacutainer tubes. Ficoll-Paque density-gradient centrifugation was used to isolate PBMCs, with at least 7 million per sample. Trizol reagent was used to extract total RNA from PBMCs, with at least 6 micrograms per sample. For every donor, an aliquot of PBMCs went through flow cytometry to measure the percentages of naive CD45RAhigh/CD27high T cells. The same sample was also used in a study of T cells of mothers and their children. The second paper states: Nine systemically healthy Caucasian individuals, comprising three mothers and their six children, were included as donors. cDNA synthesis consumed the entire amount of extracted RNA, loaded at approximately 1.6 ug RNA in each 15 ul reaction. In the second PCR, the M1S primer added sample barcodes and 2-4 random nucleotides. More than 8 million TCR beta CDR3 reads were obtained from each mother, and some 3.3 million reads were obtained from each child. TCR recombination output is similarly shaped by thymic selection in related and unrelated pairs, with a minor effect exerted by inherited differences. Normalized repertoire overlap in related mother-child pairs was always slightly higher than in unrelated mother-child pairs, but the difference was never significant. With a sensitivity of about 100 clones per million clonotypes, no persistent microchimeric T cell clones were detected. To look for features that set related mother-child pairs apart from unrelated individuals, the researchers ran deep NGS to compare the TCR beta repertoires of mothers and children. The mean age was roughly 40 +/- 4 years for the mothers and approximately 11 +/- 4 years for the children. After adapters were ligated using NEBNext reagents, the libraries underwent 100+100 nt paired-end sequencing on an Illumina HiSeq 2000. To prevent cross-contamination, the mother and child libraries were prepared a month apart and were sequenced in separate runs. For each donor, somewhere between roughly 450,000 and 2,000,000 distinct TCR beta clonotypes were identified. Naive TCR beta clonotypes were estimated from low-frequency clonotypes matched to each donor's FACS-determined naive share, without sorting.

This sequence was found in a boy between 10 and 17 years old in good health. Material for sequencing was blood. The sequence joins TRBV6-1 to TRBJ1-5; 7 bases in between match TRBD1. The nucleotide sequence reads TGTGCCAGCAGGCCGGGGACAGCAAGCAATCAGCCCCAGCATTTT. Its protein reads: CASRPGTASNQPQHF.